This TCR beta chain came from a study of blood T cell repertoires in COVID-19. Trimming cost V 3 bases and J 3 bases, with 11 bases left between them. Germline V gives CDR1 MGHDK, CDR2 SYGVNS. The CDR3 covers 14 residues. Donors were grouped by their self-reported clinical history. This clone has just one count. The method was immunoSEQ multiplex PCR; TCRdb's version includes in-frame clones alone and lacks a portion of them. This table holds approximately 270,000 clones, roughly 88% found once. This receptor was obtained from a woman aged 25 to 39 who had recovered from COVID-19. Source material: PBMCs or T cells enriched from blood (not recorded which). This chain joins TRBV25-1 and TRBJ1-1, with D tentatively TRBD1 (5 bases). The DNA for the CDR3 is TGTGCCAGCAGTGATCCCGGGGACTACACTGAAGCTTTCTTT. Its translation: CASSDPGDYTEAFF.